This record looks at one TCR beta chain sequence and its context. TCR beta CDR3 regions were amplified from RNA transcripts. The HTBI primer set was used in a first-round RT-PCR of the TCR CDR3. One entry per CDR3 protein, called by TCRdb with MiXCR from the multiplex PCR reads. This sample yields around 280,000 distinct CDR3 sequences, of which roughly an eighth are seen a single time; 7% to 9% belongs to the top ten. The sample is drawn from a study of T cells in Graves' hyperthyroidism and ophthalmopathy. The CDR3 spans 17 residues. With 4 bases removed from V and 0 bases from J, the gap between germline ends came to 14 bases. Germline CDR1 and CDR2: SGHKS and YYEKEE (reference sequence).

The chain employs TRBV5-5 and TRBJ1-6; D may be TRBD1 (6 bases). This clonotype originated in a woman between 40 and 55 years old with Graves' hyperthyroidism. The sequenced sample was blood. The CDR3 protein is CASSAGQYSSYNSPLHF. As DNA, the CDR3 is TGTGCCAGCAGCGCAGGACAGTACAGCTCCTATAATTCACCCCTCCACTTT.